The clone carrying this T cell receptor (beta chain) was detected only a few times. This sample was included in a study of T cell changes during pregnancy in multiple sclerosis. Germline CDR1 is MDHEN and CDR2 is SYDVKM. The CDR3 covers 12 residues. Trimming left V 4 bases short and J 13 bases short, with 13 bases between. Clones were sequenced by immunoSEQ multiplex PCR, and TCRdb holds only the in-frame ones, with some missing. Of around 100,000 clones in the sample, about 89% were seen once. The chain couples TRBV28 to TRBJ1-4; D remains ambiguous. The starting material was peripheral blood, obtained after pregnancy. This clonotype originated in a female donor with multiple sclerosis, enrolled in a pregnancy study. The CDR3 sequence: CASSSIRQALFF. The CDR3 DNA reads TGTGCCAGCAGTTCCATCCGGCAGGCACTGTTTTTT.